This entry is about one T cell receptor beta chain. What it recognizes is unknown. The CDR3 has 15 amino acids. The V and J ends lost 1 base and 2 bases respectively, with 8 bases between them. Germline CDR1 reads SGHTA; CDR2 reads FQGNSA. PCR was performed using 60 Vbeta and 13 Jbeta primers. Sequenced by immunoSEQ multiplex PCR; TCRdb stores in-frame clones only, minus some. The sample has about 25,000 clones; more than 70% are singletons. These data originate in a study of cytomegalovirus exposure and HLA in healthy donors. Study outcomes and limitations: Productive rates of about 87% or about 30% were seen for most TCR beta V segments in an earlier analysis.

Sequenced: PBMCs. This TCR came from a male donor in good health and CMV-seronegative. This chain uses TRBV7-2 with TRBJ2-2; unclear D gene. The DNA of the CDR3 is TGTGCCAGCAGCTTAGGCGCACCAAACACCGGGGAGCTGTTTTTT. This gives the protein CASSLGAPNTGELFF.